These 26 T cell receptor beta chains came from one sample sequenced in a study of Graves' ophthalmopathy and Graves' hyperthyroidism. Amplification of TCR beta CDR3 regions used RNA transcripts. The first-round RT-PCR employed HTBI primers together with the Qiagen OneStep RT-PCR kit. A multiplex PCR was then performed as the second round. TCRdb independently ran MiXCR on the multiplex PCR reads; one entry per CDR3 protein. This sample has 650,000 to 800,000 distinct CDR3 sequences, with about two fifths found just once. Sequencing was carried out using peripheral blood. These receptors were taken from an adult man with Graves' ophthalmopathy.

This chain connects TRBV20-1 to TRBJ1-3; TRBD1 is a possible D gene (6 bases). From germline, CDR1 is DFQATT and CDR2 SNEGSKA (reference sequence). This CDR3 has 13 residues. V shed 6 bases and J shed 5 bases, with 14 bases lying between them. The CDR3 spells CSALTGFRNTIYF. The CDR3 DNA follows: TGCAGTGCGCTTACAGGGTTTAGAAACACCATATATTTT.

This clonotype has at least ten counts. The chain combines TRBV5-1 with TRBJ1-1; no firm D call. Germline assignment: CDR1 SGHRS and CDR2 YFSETQ. CDR3 length equals 16 residues. The V gene lost 0 bases and the J gene lost 0 bases, with 12 bases spanning the gap. CDR3 coding DNA: TGCGCCAGCAGCTTGGCGTCGGTGACGGTGAACACTGAAGCTTTCTTT. It codes for CASSLASVTVNTEAFF.

The J gene is TRBJ2-5, the V gene TRBV27; D unresolved. Germline CDR1 is MNHEY and CDR2 is SMNVEV (reference sequence). The V gene lost 7 bases and the J gene lost 5 bases, with 14 bases spanning the gap. This CDR3 is 13 amino acids long. The CDR3 sequence: CASMPGVGETQYF. In DNA, the CDR3 is TGTGCCAGCATGCCCGGTGTGGGGGAGACCCAGTACTTC.

This clonotype has a single count. The chain joins TRBV6-2 or TRBV6-3 to TRBJ1-2; 8 bases fit TRBD1. With 6 bases clipped from V and 4 bases from J, the junction kept 10 bases outside the gene matches. Germline CDR1 MNHEY, CDR2 SVGEGT. The CDR3 length is 15 residues. The CDR3: CASSSGQGRSYGYTF. The CDR3 nucleotides read TGTGCCAGCAGCTCCGGACAGGGAAGGAGCTATGGCTACACCTTC.

This clonotype was picked up many times. The CDR3 region has the DNA TGTGCCAGCAGTGAATTCTGGGAAGGTTCACCCCTCCACTTT. Its protein product is CASSEFWEGSPLHF. The chain recombines TRBV25-1 with TRBJ1-6; unclear D gene. The V gene lost 1 base and the J gene lost 9 bases, with 10 bases spanning the gap. CDR1 MGHDK and CDR2 SYGVNS come from the germline V gene. The CDR3 spans 14 residues.

This chain links TRBV4-2 with TRBJ1-5, with 9 bases fitting TRBD1. Germline V gives CDR1 LGHNA, CDR2 YNFKEQ. The CDR3 has 15 amino acids. V lost 0 bases and J lost 7; bases outside the gene matches: 4. The CDR3 nucleotides read TGTGCCAGCAGCCAAGATGCGGGACAGGGCCAGCCCCAGCATTTT. Protein: CASSQDAGQGQPQHF.

This clonotype was counted ten times or more. The chain combines TRBV4-1 with TRBJ1-5; no reliable D call. Germline-derived CDR1 and CDR2 are MGHRA and YSYEKL. The CDR3 sequence is 15 residues long. V lost 0 bases and J lost 11, with 17 bases in between. The CDR3 DNA follows: TGCGCCAGCAGCCAAGATAGAAGGGTGACTGGCGCCCAGCATTTT. It specifies CASSQDRRVTGAQHF.

This clonotype was recorded a few times. This chain joins TRBV12-5 and TRBJ1-1, with D possibly being TRBD1 (6 bases). The CDR3 has 16 residues. From germline, CDR1 is LGHNT and CDR2 FRNRAP. The ends were cut back, 2 bases at V and 1 base at J, with 14 bases in the middle. The CDR3 is CASGLYLGHQNTEAFF. In nucleotides, the CDR3 is TGTGCTAGTGGTTTGTACCTGGGACACCAGAACACTGAAGCTTTCTTT.

A remark on this clonotype: A much larger clone is a single base away; this may be a read error. This chain uses TRBV4-1 with TRBJ2-5; D remains unclear. Per germline, CDR1 MGHRA and CDR2 YSYEKL. The CDR3 contains 16 residues. V lost 4 bases and J 4 bases, leaving 19 bases between the germline ends. This CDR3 is CASSRDLSSGRETQYF. CDR3 bases: TGCGCCAGCAGCCGAGATCTGTCATCCGGCAGAGAGACCCAGTACTTC.

For the CDR3, the DNA is TGTGCCAGCAGCATGCAGGGGGCCTACGAGCAGTACTTC. As protein: CASSMQGAYEQYF. J is TRBJ2-7 and V is TRBV7-8, with 7 bases lining up with TRBD1. The J segment lost 2 bases and the V segment lost 5 bases, leaving 3 bases of the junction unmatched. This CDR3 contains 13 residues. Germline CDR1 is SGHVS and CDR2 is FQNEAQ.

This clonotype showed up just a few times. This chain links TRBV6-5 with TRBJ1-1; a weak D match, TRBD1 (5 bases). Trimming removed 5 bases from V and 0 bases from J, with 7 bases in between. The CDR3 totals 13 residues. Germline-derived CDR1 and CDR2 are MNHEY and SVGAGI. CDR3 protein: CASSMGVNTEAFF. CDR3 bases: TGTGCCAGCAGTATGGGGGTGAACACTGAAGCTTTCTTT.

As to this clonotype: This may come from a read error, since a much larger clone is one base off. This chain links TRBV7-2 with TRBJ1-1; a weak D match, TRBD1 (5 bases). The CDR3 is 15 residues long. Germline lookup yields CDR1 SGHTA and CDR2 FQGNSA. CDR3 in amino acids: CAGSLVGGGNTEAFF. CDR3 DNA: TGTGCCGGCAGCTTAGTTGGGGGGGGGAACACTGAAGCTTTCTTT. Complete variable domain (other parts from reference TRBV7-2 and TRBJ1-1): GAGVSQSPSNKVTEKGKDVELRCDPISGHTALYWYRQSLGQGLEFLIYFQGNSAPDKSGLPSDRFSAERTGGSVSTLTIQRTQQEDSAVYLCAGSLVGGGNTEAFFGQGTRLTVV.

Notes on this clonotype: The junction differs from germline at one of its ends, possibly a read error. The chain couples TRBV7-9 to TRBJ2-7; TRBD1 or TRBD2 may be the D gene (5 bases each). The CDR3 contains 15 residues. Germline V CDR1 and CDR2: SEHNR, FQNEAQ (reference sequence). The CDR3 DNA reads as TGTGCCAGCAGCTTTTCAGGGACGGTTGCCTACGTGCAGTACTTC. Amino acid sequence: CASSFSGTVAYVQYF.

The chain is built from TRBV24-1 and TRBJ1-2; D gene unclear. Trimming took off 0 bases at V and 6 bases at J, with 10 bases between the two ends. Germline values: CDR1 KGHDR, CDR2 SFDVKD. The CDR3 contains 14 residues. The CDR3 spells CATSDLLGINGYTF. The CDR3 DNA reads TGTGCCACCAGTGATTTGCTGGGGATTAATGGCTACACCTTC.

The chain combines TRBV6-1 with TRBJ2-5, with D possibly matching TRBD2 (6 bases). The germline V and J ends were trimmed by 2 bases and 2 bases, with 9 bases remaining between them. Germline V CDR1 and CDR2: MNHNS, SASEGT. This CDR3 has 14 amino acids. The CDR3 is CASSEIRGQETQYF. The CDR3 DNA follows: TGTGCCAGCAGTGAAATCCGGGGGCAAGAGACCCAGTACTTC.

The chain couples TRBV25-1 to TRBJ2-5; 9 bases align to TRBD1. Germline CDR1 MGHDK, CDR2 SYGVNS. Germline trimming cut 4 bases from V and 5 bases from J; bases unmatched to any gene: 5. The CDR3 loop spans 14 amino acids. The CDR3 sequence: CASSAIGTGETQYF. The CDR3 nucleotides read TGTGCCAGCAGTGCTATTGGGACAGGGGAGACCCAGTACTTC.

This clonotype was seen more than once but under ten times. The rearrangement uses TRBV19 and TRBJ2-2; the match to TRBD2 covers 8 bases. The CDR3 runs 15 residues. Looked up from germline, CDR1 is LNHDA and CDR2 is SQIVND (reference sequence). The J segment lost 1 base and the V segment lost 7 bases, leaving 5 bases of the junction unmatched. The CDR3 loop is CASIARGVNTGELFF. DNA for the CDR3: TGTGCCAGTATAGCGCGGGGGGTGAACACCGGGGAGCTGTTTTTT.

The chain couples TRBV24-1 to TRBJ2-2, with TRBD1 matching over 7 bases. The CDR3 is 16 amino acids. V lost 9 bases, J lost 5 bases, and 14 bases stayed unmatched. Germline values: CDR1 KGHDR, CDR2 SFDVKD. CDR3 nucleotides: TGTGCCACCGGACACTGGACAGGCGATGGGACCGGGGAGCTGTTTTTT. It specifies CATGHWTGDGTGELFF.

This clonotype came up many times. The chain joins TRBV6-1 to TRBJ1-5; D ambiguous. The CDR3 runs 13 residues. The V and J ends lost 10 bases and 0 bases respectively, with 10 bases between them. Germline V gives CDR1 MNHNS, CDR2 SASEGT. The CDR3 loop reads CATQRYSNQPQHF. CDR3 DNA sequence: TGTGCCACTCAGCGGTATAGCAATCAGCCCCAGCATTTT.

This clonotype occurred many times. The chain links TRBV7-2 to TRBJ2-7, with 8 bases that match TRBD1. With V trimmed by 0 bases and J by 1 base, 5 bases remained unmatched. Germline loops: CDR1 SGHTA, CDR2 FQGNSA. CDR3 length: 16 residues. The CDR3 DNA sequence: TGTGCCAGCAGCTTAGCGCAGGGGGCCTATTCCTACGAGCAGTACTTC. Translating it yields CASSLAQGAYSYEQYF.

This clonotype was recorded at least ten times. This chain uses TRBV20-1 with TRBJ1-1; 7 nucleotides agree with TRBD1. Trimming at V came to 5 bases and at J to 1 base, leaving 7 bases not matched to a gene. Per the germline V gene, CDR1 is DFQATT and CDR2 is SNEGSKA (reference sequence). The CDR3 runs 14 residues. CDR3 DNA sequence: TGCAGTGCTCCGGCCAGGGGGACGAACACTGAAGCTTTCTTT. Its protein product is CSAPARGTNTEAFF.

This clonotype was seen a handful of times. The genes are TRBV6-6 and TRBJ1-2, with D maybe TRBD1 (5 bases). The ends were cut back, 6 bases at V and 4 bases at J, with 15 bases in the middle. Looked up from germline, CDR1 is MNHNY and CDR2 is SVGAGI (reference sequence). The CDR3 covers 14 residues. This CDR3 reads CASRLPDSLYGYTF. CDR3 sequence (DNA): TGTGCCAGCAGGCTACCTGACAGTCTCTATGGCTACACCTTC.

As for this clonotype: No conserved phenylalanine or tryptophan is present at the end of the CDR3, so a read error is the likely explanation. The rearrangement joins TRBV10-3 to TRBJ2-7; 7 bases are shared with TRBD2. The CDR3 totals 16 residues. J lost 0 bases, V lost 4 bases, and 9 bases had no gene match. Germline V CDR1 and CDR2: ENHRY, SYGVKD. In DNA form, the CDR3 reads TGTGCCATCAGTGCTAGGTCCAGCGGGAACTCCTACGAGCAGTACCTC. Translated, it gives CAISARSSGNSYEQYL.

This clonotype was detected many times. The chain recombines TRBV2 with TRBJ1-5; 7 nucleotides align to TRBD1. The CDR3 consists of 16 residues. Germline CDR1 reads SNHLY; CDR2 reads FYNNEI. The junction had 7 bases not matched to a gene; V was cut back by 2 bases and J by 3 bases. The CDR3 spells CASSEKARGFNQPQHF. The CDR3 region has the DNA TGTGCCAGCAGTGAAAAGGCCAGGGGGTTCAATCAGCCCCAGCATTTT. Combining the CDR3 with reference TRBV2 and TRBJ1-5 gives the whole variable domain EPEVTQTPSHQVTQMGQEVILRCVPISNHLYFYWYRQILGQKVEFLVSFYNNEISEKSEIFDDQFSVERPDGSNFTLKIRSTKLEDSAMYFCASSEKARGFNQPQHFGDGTRLSIL.

J is TRBJ1-5 and V is TRBV19; TRBD1 matches 9 bases. Germline trimming cut 6 bases from V and 9 bases from J; bases unmatched to any gene: 9. This CDR3 is built from 14 residues. Germline V gives CDR1 LNHDA, CDR2 SQIVND (reference sequence). The DNA of the CDR3 is TGTGCCAGTAGACAGGGGGCCATAGGTAGGCCCCAGCATTTT. Protein sequence: CASRQGAIGRPQHF.

As concerns this clonotype: The junction and the germline gene differ at one end; a read error may be behind it. CDR3 sequence: CASSLEGGRQGPGF. The CDR3 DNA reads TGTGCCAGCAGCTTGGAGGGGGGGCGACAGGGGCCGGGTTTC. V and J are TRBV5-6 and TRBJ2-5; a possible D gene is TRBD1 (8 bases). The CDR3 contains 14 residues. Per the germline V gene, CDR1 is SGHDT and CDR2 is YYEEEE.